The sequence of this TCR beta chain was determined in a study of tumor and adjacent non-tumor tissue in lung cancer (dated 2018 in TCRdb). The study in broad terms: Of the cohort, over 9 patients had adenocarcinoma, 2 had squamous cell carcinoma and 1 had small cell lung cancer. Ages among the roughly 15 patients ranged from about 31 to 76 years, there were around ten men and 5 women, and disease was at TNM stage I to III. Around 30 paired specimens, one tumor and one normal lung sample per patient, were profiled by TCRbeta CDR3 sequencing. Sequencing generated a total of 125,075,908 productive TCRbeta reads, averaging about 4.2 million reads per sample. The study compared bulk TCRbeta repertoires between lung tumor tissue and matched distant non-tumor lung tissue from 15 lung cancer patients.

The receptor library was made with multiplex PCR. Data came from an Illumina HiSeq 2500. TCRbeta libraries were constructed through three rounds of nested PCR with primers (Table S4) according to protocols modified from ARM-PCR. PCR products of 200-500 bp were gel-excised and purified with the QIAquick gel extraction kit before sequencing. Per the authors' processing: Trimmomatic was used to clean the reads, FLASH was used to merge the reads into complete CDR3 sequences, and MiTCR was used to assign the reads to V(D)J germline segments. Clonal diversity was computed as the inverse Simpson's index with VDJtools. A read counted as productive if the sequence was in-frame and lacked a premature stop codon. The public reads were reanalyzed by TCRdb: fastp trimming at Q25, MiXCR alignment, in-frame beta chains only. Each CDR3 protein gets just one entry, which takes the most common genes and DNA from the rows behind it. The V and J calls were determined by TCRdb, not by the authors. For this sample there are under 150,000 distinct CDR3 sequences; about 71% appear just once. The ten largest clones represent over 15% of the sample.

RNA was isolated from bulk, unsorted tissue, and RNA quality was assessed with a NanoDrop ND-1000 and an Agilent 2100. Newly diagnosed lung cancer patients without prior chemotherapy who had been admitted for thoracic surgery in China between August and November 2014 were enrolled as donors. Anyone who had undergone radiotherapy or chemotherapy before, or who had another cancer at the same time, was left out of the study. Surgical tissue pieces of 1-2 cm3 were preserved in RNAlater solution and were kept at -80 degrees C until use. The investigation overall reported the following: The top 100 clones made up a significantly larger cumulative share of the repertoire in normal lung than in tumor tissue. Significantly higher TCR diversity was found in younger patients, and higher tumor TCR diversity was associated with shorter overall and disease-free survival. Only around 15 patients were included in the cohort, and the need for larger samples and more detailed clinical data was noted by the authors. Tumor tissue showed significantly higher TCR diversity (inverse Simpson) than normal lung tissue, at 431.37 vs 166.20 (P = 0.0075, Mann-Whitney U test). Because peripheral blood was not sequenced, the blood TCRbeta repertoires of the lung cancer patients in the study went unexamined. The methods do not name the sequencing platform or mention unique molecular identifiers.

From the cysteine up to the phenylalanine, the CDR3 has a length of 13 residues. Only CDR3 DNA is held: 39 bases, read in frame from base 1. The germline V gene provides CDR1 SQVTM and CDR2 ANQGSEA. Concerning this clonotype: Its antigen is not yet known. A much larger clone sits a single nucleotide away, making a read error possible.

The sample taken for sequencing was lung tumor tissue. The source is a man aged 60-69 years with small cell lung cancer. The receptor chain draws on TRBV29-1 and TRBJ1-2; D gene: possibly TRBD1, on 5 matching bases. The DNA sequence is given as TGCAGCGTTGAAAGGGCGGGGGTCTATAGCTACACCTTC. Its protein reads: CSVERAGVYSYTF. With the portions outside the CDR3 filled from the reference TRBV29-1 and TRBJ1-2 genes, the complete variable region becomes SAVISQKPSRDICQRGTSLTIQCQVDSQVTMMFWYRQQPGQSLTLIATANQGSEATYESGFVIDKFPISRPNLTFSTLTVSNMSPEDSSIYLCSVERAGVYSYTFGSGTRLTVV.